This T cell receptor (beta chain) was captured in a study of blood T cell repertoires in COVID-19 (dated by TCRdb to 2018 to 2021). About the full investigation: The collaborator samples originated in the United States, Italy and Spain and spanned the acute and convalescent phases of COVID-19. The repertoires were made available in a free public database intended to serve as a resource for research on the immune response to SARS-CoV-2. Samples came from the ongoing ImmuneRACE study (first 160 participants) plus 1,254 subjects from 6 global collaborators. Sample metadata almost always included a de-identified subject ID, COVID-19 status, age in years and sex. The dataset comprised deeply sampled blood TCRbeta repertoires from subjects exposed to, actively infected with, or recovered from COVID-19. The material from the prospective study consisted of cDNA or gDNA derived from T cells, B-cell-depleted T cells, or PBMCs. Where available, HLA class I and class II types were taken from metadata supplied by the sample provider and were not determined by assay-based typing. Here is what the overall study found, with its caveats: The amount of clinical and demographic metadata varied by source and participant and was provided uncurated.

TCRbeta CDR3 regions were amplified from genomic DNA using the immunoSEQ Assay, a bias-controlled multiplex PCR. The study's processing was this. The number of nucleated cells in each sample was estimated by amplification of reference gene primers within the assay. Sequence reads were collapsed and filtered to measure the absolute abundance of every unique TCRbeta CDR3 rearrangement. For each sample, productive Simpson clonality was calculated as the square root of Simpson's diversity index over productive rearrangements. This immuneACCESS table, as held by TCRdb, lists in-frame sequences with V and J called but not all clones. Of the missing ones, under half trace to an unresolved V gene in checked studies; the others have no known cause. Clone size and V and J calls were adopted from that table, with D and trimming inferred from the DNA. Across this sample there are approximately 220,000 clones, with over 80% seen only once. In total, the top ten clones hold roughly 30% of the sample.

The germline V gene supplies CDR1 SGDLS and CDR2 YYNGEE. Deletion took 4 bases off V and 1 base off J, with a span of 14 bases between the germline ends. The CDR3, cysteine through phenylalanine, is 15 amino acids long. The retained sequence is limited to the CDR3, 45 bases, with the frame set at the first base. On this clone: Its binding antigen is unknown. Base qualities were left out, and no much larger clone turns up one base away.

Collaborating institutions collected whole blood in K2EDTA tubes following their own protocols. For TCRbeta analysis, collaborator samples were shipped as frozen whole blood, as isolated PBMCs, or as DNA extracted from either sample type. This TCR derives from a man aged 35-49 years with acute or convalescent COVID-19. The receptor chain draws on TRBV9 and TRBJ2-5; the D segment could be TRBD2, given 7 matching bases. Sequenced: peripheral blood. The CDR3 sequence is CASSPRGALQETQYF. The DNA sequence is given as TGTGCCAGCAGCCCCCGGGGGGCACTCCAAGAGACCCAGTACTTC.